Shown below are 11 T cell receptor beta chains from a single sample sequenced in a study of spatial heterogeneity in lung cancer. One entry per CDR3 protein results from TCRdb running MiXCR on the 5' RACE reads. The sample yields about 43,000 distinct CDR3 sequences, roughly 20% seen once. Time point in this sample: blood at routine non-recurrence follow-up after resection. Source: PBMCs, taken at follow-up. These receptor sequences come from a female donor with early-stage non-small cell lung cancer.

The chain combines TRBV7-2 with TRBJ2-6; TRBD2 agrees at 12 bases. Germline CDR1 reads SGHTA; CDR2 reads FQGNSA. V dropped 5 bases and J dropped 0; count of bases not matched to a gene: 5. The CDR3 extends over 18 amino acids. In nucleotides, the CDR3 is TGTGCCAGCAGCGACGGACTAGCGGGGAGCTCTGGGGCCAACGTCCTGACTTTC. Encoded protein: CASSDGLAGSSGANVLTF.

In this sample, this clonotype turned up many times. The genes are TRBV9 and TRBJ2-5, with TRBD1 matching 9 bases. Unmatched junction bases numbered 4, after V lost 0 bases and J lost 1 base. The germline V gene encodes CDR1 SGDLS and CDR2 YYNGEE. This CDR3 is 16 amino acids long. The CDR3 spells CASSVAPQGAQETQYF. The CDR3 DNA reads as TGTGCCAGCAGCGTAGCCCCACAGGGGGCCCAAGAGACCCAGTACTTC.

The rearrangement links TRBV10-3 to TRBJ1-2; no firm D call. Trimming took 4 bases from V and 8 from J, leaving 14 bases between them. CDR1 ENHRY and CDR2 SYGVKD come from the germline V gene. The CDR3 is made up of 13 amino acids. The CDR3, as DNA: TGTGCCATCAGTGCTCCAAGGGTCGTGGGCTACACCTTC. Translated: CAISAPRVVGYTF.

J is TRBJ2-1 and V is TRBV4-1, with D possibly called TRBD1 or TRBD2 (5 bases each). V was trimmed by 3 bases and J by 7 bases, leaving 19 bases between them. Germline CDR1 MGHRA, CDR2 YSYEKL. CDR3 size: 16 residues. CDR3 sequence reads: CASSQPGLARLNEQFF. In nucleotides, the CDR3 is TGCGCCAGCAGCCAGCCGGGGCTAGCAAGGTTAAATGAGCAGTTCTTC.

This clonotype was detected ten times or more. The CDR3 nucleotides read TGCAGCGTAGTAAACCCAGAGCAGTTCTTC. It yields the protein CSVVNPEQFF. V gene TRBV29-1 combines with J gene TRBJ2-1; D is ambiguous. The CDR3 consists of 10 residues. V dropped 6 bases and J dropped 10 bases, with 10 bases sitting between them. Germline V gene data show CDR1 as SQVTM and CDR2 as ANQGSEA.

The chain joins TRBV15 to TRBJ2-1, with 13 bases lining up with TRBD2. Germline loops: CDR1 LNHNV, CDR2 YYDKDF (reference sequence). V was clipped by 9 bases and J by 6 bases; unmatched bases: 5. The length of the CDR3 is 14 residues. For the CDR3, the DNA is TGTGCCACTACGGGACTAGCGGGGACCAATGAGCAGTTCTTC. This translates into CATTGLAGTNEQFF.

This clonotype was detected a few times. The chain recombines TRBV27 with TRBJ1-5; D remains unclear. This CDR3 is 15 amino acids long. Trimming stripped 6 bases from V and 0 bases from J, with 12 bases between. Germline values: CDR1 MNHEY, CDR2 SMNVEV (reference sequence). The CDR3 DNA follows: TGTGCCAGCAGGCCGGTCGTAGATAGCAATCAGCCCCAGCATTTT. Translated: CASRPVVDSNQPQHF.

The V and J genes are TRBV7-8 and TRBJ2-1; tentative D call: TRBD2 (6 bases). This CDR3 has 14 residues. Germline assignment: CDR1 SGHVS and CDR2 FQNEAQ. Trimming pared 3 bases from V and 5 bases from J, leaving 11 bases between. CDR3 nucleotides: TGTGCCAGCAGCTTTACTACTAGCAACAATGAGCAGTTCTTC. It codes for CASSFTTSNNEQFF.

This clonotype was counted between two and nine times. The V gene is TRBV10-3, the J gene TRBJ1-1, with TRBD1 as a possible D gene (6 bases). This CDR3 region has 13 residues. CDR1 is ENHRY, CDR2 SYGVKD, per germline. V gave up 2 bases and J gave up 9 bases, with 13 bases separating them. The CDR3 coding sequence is TGTGCCATCAGTGAGCAACAGGGTTATCAAGCTTTCTTT. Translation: CAISEQQGYQAFF.

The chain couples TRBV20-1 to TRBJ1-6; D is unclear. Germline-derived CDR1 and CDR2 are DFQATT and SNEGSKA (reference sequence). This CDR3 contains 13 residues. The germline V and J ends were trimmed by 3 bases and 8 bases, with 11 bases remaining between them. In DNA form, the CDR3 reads TGCAGTGCTAGGTTGGGGAAGGATTCACCCCTCCACTTT. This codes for CSARLGKDSPLHF.

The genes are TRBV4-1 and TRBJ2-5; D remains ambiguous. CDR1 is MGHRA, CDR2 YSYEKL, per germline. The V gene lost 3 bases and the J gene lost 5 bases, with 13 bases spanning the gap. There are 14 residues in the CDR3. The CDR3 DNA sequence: TGCGCCAGCAGCCACTCAAACGTGTTGGAGACCCAGTACTTC. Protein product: CASSHSNVLETQYF.